The T cell receptor beta chain described here comes from a study of control samples from healthy donors and cancer patients. V was cut by 0 bases and J by 0 bases, with 11 bases left in between. The germline V gene encodes CDR1 SQVTM and CDR2 ANQGSEA. CDR3 size: 15 residues. The data were produced by immunoSEQ multiplex PCR, yet TCRdb's version contains in-frame clones alone and is incomplete. This sample carries fewer than 150,000 clones, roughly 90% of them seen once, and the ten largest clones take around 8.1%. The sample was blood. J is TRBJ1-2 and V is TRBV29-1, with a weak D call TRBD1 (5 bases). The TCR was taken from a man between 18 and 35 years old in good health. For the CDR3, the DNA is TGCAGCGTTGAAGATTTTGGGGACCCTAACTATGGCTACACCTTC. The encoded protein is CSVEDFGDPNYGYTF.